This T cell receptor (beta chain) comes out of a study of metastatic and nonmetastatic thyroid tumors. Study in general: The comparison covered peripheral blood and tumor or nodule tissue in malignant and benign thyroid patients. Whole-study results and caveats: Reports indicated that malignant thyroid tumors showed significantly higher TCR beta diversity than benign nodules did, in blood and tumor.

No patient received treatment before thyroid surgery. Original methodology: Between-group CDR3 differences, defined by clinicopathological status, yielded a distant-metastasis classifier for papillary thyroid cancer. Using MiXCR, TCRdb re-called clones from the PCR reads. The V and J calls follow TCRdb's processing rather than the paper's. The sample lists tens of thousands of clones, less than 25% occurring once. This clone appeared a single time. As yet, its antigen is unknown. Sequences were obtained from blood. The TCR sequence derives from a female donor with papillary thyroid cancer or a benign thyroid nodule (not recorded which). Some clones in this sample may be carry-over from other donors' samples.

CDR3 loop: CASSQEDGGYEQYF. The CDR3, as DNA: TGTGCCAGCAGCCAAGAAGATGGGGGATACGAGCAGTACTTC. The chain uses TRBV4-2 and TRBJ2-7; the D call may be TRBD1 or TRBD2 (5 bases each). V dropped 0 bases and J dropped 4 bases, with 10 bases sitting between them. The CDR3 is 14 amino acids. The germline CDR1 and CDR2 sequences are LGHNA and YNFKEQ.